The next 19 T cell receptor beta chains were all read from a single sample in a study of blood T cell repertoires in COVID-19. Generated by immunoSEQ multiplex PCR, the TCRdb table keeps only in-frame clones and is missing some. The table records 100,000 to 150,000 clones, less than 90% of them present only once. Sequencing used PBMCs or T cells enriched from blood (not recorded which). The receptors come from a woman between 45 and 60 years old who had recovered from COVID-19.

For the CDR3, the DNA is TGTGCCACCAGCAGAGATCGGACAGGGGGACTGATAAACTATGGCTACACCTTC. Its protein is CATSRDRTGGLINYGYTF. The rearrangement links TRBV15 to TRBJ1-2; 10 nucleotides align to TRBD1. This CDR3 is 18 amino acids long. Per the germline V gene, CDR1 is LNHNV and CDR2 is YYDKDF (reference sequence). V shed 0 bases and J 2 bases; nucleotides not matched to a gene: 9.

This chain links TRBV6-1 with TRBJ1-2; 11 bases line up with TRBD1. The CDR3 covers 15 residues. J lost 8 bases, V lost 3 bases, and 8 bases had no gene match. Germline CDR1 is MNHNS and CDR2 is SASEGT. The DNA of the CDR3 is TGTGCCAGCAGTGAGCCCGGGACAGGGGGTGGAGGCTACACCTTC. It specifies CASSEPGTGGGGYTF.

This clone was seen only a few times. The chain joins TRBV29-1 to TRBJ2-7; 7 nucleotides line up with TRBD1. CDR1 and CDR2 from the germline V gene are SQVTM and ANQGSEA. Trimming at V came to 7 bases and at J to 2 bases, leaving 8 bases not matched to a gene. The length of the CDR3 is 13 residues. CDR3 in amino acids: CSGGDSPAYEQYF. The CDR3 nucleotides read TGCAGCGGTGGGGACAGTCCGGCCTACGAGCAGTACTTC.

The J gene is TRBJ2-3, the V gene TRBV7-8, with D perhaps matching TRBD2 (6 bases). V was shortened by 1 base and J by 0 bases, with 14 bases between the two germline ends. Germline loops: CDR1 SGHVS, CDR2 FQNEAQ. The CDR3 loop spans 17 amino acids. CDR3 in amino acids: CASSLGGPGLSTDTQYF. CDR3 nucleotide sequence: TGTGCCAGCAGCTTAGGCGGACCGGGACTTAGCACAGATACGCAGTATTTT.

The J gene is TRBJ2-7, the V gene TRBV14; TRBD2 matches at 7 bases. The CDR3 totals 19 residues. J was trimmed by 4 bases and V by 0 bases; bases with no gene match: 18. The germline V gene has CDR1 SGHDN and CDR2 FVKESK. Here the CDR3 DNA reads TGTGCCAGCAGCCAAGATTCTGAGTCCACAGCGGGATGGCTATACGAGCAGTACTTC. Protein sequence: CASSQDSESTAGWLYEQYF.

The gene calls are TRBV19 and TRBJ1-5; D call uncertain. Trimming shortened V by 1 base and J by 6 bases, and 13 bases separated the two germline ends. Per germline, CDR1 LNHDA and CDR2 SQIVND (reference sequence). The CDR3 sequence is 15 residues long. CDR3 bases: TGTGCCAGTAGTATAGTGGGCAAGTTAGTTCAGCCCCAGCATTTT. This codes for CASSIVGKLVQPQHF.

The chain employs TRBV29-1 and TRBJ1-2, with 7 bases that match TRBD1. The CDR3 sequence is 12 residues long. Germline CDR1 and CDR2: SQVTM and ANQGSEA. The junction had 7 bases not matched to a gene; V was cut back by 7 bases and J by 5 bases. CDR3 DNA sequence: TGCAGCGCCAGCAGGGGGGTTTATGGCTACACCTTC. This codes for CSASRGVYGYTF.

The chain employs TRBV7-9 and TRBJ1-1; 7 nucleotides line up with TRBD1. This CDR3 spans 15 amino acids. J was trimmed by 2 bases and V by 8 bases; bases with no gene match: 11. Per germline, CDR1 SEHNR and CDR2 FQNEAQ (reference sequence). In DNA, the CDR3 is TGTGCCAGCGGTAGTCCGGGACAGAGAAACACTGAAGCTTTCTTT. Translation: CASGSPGQRNTEAFF.

V is TRBV2 and J is TRBJ1-1; TRBD1 aligns across 9 bases. Germline V lookup: CDR1 SNHLY, CDR2 FYNNEI. This CDR3 region has 15 residues. The V segment lost 1 base and the J segment 8 bases; nucleotides outside the gene matches: 8. CDR3 in amino acids: CASSEVRTGDREAFF. The CDR3 DNA sequence: TGTGCCAGCAGTGAAGTTAGGACAGGGGACCGAGAAGCTTTCTTT.

The chain links TRBV5-1 to TRBJ2-4; weak D call: TRBD1 (6 bases). Per the germline V gene, CDR1 is SGHRS and CDR2 is YFSETQ. The CDR3 runs to 14 residues. Trimming shortened V by 7 bases and J by 5 bases, and 16 bases separated the two germline ends. The CDR3 loop reads CASREQTGENIQYF. CDR3 nucleotide sequence: TGCGCCAGCCGAGAACAGACAGGAGAAAACATTCAGTACTTC.

This chain's CDR3 is CASSLAGQGEQFF. The CDR3 coding sequence is TGTGCCAGCAGCTTGGCGGGACAGGGTGAGCAGTTCTTC. The J gene is TRBJ2-1, the V gene TRBV5-6; TRBD1 matches 9 bases. Germline CDR1 reads SGHDT; CDR2 reads YYEEEE. The J segment lost 9 bases and the V segment lost 0 bases, leaving 1 base of the junction unmatched. The CDR3 sequence is 13 residues long.

This clone was counted between two and nine times. The J gene is TRBJ2-6, the V gene TRBV3-1 (or the pseudogene TRBV3-2), with D hard to call. The CDR3 is 17 amino acids. CDR1 and CDR2 (germline): LGHDT, YNNKEL (reference sequence). V was shortened by 1 base and J by 4 bases, with 14 bases between the two germline ends. The CDR3 coding sequence is TGTGCCAGCAGCCAAGTCAACTCAGGCTACGGGGCCAACGTCCTGACTTTC. Protein sequence: CASSQVNSGYGANVLTF.

J is TRBJ1-3 and V is TRBV18; 9 nucleotides match TRBD1. Germline CDR1 KGHSH, CDR2 LQKENI. Unmatched junction bases numbered 11, after V lost 1 base and J lost 4 bases. The CDR3 length is 18 residues. CDR3 nucleotide sequence: TGTGCCAGCTCACCACTCAGCACAGGGGGCGATTCGGGAAACACCATATATTTT. Translation gives CASSPLSTGGDSGNTIYF.

This clone was recorded once. This chain joins TRBV10-3 and TRBJ2-4; weak D call: TRBD2 (5 bases). Deletions cut 5 bases from V and 5 bases from J, with 7 bases between. CDR3 length: 12 amino acids. Germline CDR1 is ENHRY and CDR2 is SYGVKD. CDR3 in DNA: TGTGCCATCAGTCCCGGGGAAAACATTCAGTACTTC. Amino acid sequence: CAISPGENIQYF.

This rearrangement joins TRBV11-3 to TRBJ2-2, with 7 bases aligning to TRBD1. The V gene's germline CDR1 is SGHNT and CDR2 YENEEA. Unmatched junction bases numbered 3, after V lost 5 bases and J lost 0 bases. This CDR3 is 15 amino acids long. In DNA, the CDR3 is TGTGCCAGCAGCGCCAGGGGGACGAACACCGGGGAGCTGTTTTTT. Protein product: CASSARGTNTGELFF.

The V gene is TRBV18, the J gene TRBJ1-5; D might be TRBD1 (5 bases). The CDR3 is made up of 13 amino acids. Germline V gene sequence: CDR1 KGHSH, CDR2 LQKENI. Trimming stripped 8 bases from V and 4 bases from J, with 12 bases between. The CDR3 bases are TGTGCCAGCGCGCAGGGCGATAATCAGCCCCAGCATTTT. Translation: CASAQGDNQPQHF.

The chain has TRBV7-9 and TRBJ2-5, with D perhaps TRBD1 (6 bases). Germline CDR1 SEHNR, CDR2 FQNEAQ (reference sequence). This CDR3 spans 15 amino acids. Trimming took 2 bases from V and 0 from J, leaving 10 bases between them. The CDR3 reads CASSLSSGDQETQYF. The CDR3 bases are TGTGCCAGCAGCTTATCGTCAGGGGACCAAGAGACCCAGTACTTC.

This chain links TRBV5-6 with TRBJ1-1; 8 bases are shared with TRBD1. CDR3 length equals 14 residues. The germline gives CDR1 SGHDT, CDR2 YYEEEE. With 5 bases clipped from V and 0 bases from J, the junction kept 3 bases outside the gene matches. CDR3 residues: CASRGTGLNTEAFF. In nucleotides, the CDR3 is TGTGCCAGCAGGGGGACAGGACTGAACACTGAAGCTTTCTTT. The full variable domain, rest sourced from reference TRBV5-6 and TRBJ1-1, is DAGVTQSPTHLIKTRGQQVTLRCSPKSGHDTVSWYQQALGQGPQFIFQYYEEEERQRGNFPDRFSGHQFPNYSSELNVNALLLGDSALYLCASRGTGLNTEAFFGQGTRLTVV.

The CDR3 region has the DNA TGTGCCAGCCGAGGACAGGGAAGTACTGAAGCTTTCTTT. It is translated as CASRGQGSTEAFF. The chain combines TRBV25-1 with TRBJ1-1; TRBD1 matches at 8 bases. This CDR3 region has 13 residues. In germline, CDR1 is MGHDK, CDR2 SYGVNS. V lost 8 bases to trimming and J lost 5 bases; unmatched junction nucleotides: 7.